The 28 T cell receptor beta chains given below trace back to one sample, sequenced in a study of vaccination and CD4 T cells after COVID-19. Treatment specified: approximately nine-day PBMC culture with coronavirus spike peptide pools or control peptides (ViraFEST assay). Antigens for these TCRs are unknown. CD4+ T cells that had been cultured provided DNA sequenced with the Oncomine TCR Beta short-read assay. TCRdb re-analysed the PCR reads in MiXCR, keeping a single row per CDR3 protein. The sample has under 20,000 distinct CDR3 sequences; approximately 30% are singletons. The sequenced material came from cultured CD4+ T cells from blood. The receptors shown here come from a human donor with COVID-19.

The chain links TRBV12-3 or TRBV12-4 to TRBJ2-3; TRBD2 matches 7 bases. Germline trimming cut 5 bases from V and 4 bases from J; bases unmatched to any gene: 12. This CDR3 comprises 16 residues. CDR3 residues: CASSPGGSASPDTQYF. The CDR3 nucleotides are TGTGCCAGCAGTCCCGGGGGGTCTGCCAGTCCAGATACGCAGTATTTT.

This clonotype was seen a handful of times. This sequence joins TRBV11-2 and TRBJ2-1; no reliable D call. V lost 5 bases, J lost 4 bases, and 9 bases lay in between. The CDR3 runs to 13 residues. Germline CDR1 is SGHAT and CDR2 is FQNNGV. CDR3 coding DNA: TGTGCCAGCAGCCCCGACGGATACAATGAGCAGTTCTTC. Protein: CASSPDGYNEQFF.

This chain joins TRBV2 and TRBJ1-2, with 7 bases fitting TRBD1. The J segment lost 2 bases and the V segment lost 3 bases, leaving 6 bases of the junction unmatched. Germline V gene lookup returns CDR1 SNHLY and CDR2 FYNNEI. The CDR3 spans 15 residues. CDR3 nucleotide sequence: TGTGCCAGCAGTGATAGGGCAGGGGGAAACTATGGCTACACCTTC. Its protein is CASSDRAGGNYGYTF.

This clonotype appeared once. The genes are TRBV12-3 or TRBV12-4 and TRBJ1-3, with D uncertain. V was shortened by 6 bases and J by 4 bases, with 10 bases between the two germline ends. This CDR3 spans 13 amino acids. CDR3 region: CASSQPHGNTIYF. The CDR3 nucleotides are TGTGCCAGCAGCCAACCTCACGGAAACACCATATATTTT.

V and J are TRBV15 and TRBJ2-7; the D gene is possibly TRBD2 (6 bases). V lost 8 bases to trimming and J lost 2 bases, with 16 bases between them. The CDR3 is 14 residues long. Germline V gene data show CDR1 as LNHNV and CDR2 as YYDKDF (reference sequence). CDR3 sequence reads: CATSAGGLPYEQYF. CDR3 nucleotide sequence: TGTGCCACCTCTGCCGGGGGTCTGCCCTACGAGCAGTACTTC.

The J gene is TRBJ2-1, the V gene TRBV19, with 7 positions matching TRBD1. CDR3 length: 17 amino acids. Germline V gene lookup returns CDR1 LNHDA and CDR2 SQIVND (reference sequence). Trimming took 1 base from V and 7 from J; bases not matched to a gene: 13. Here the CDR3 reads CASSIVLWQGVKNEQFF. The DNA for the CDR3 is TGTGCCAGTAGTATAGTCTTGTGGCAGGGGGTGAAGAATGAGCAGTTCTTC.

The chain uses TRBV14 and TRBJ2-3; 8 bases align to TRBD2. The CDR3 length is 15 residues. V gave up 4 bases and J gave up 8 bases; unmatched junction bases: 11. Germline V gene lookup returns CDR1 SGHDN and CDR2 FVKESK. CDR3 nucleotide sequence: TGTGCCAGCAGCCTCATTCGGGGGGGGCTGAGTACGCAGTATTTT. It specifies CASSLIRGGLSTQYF.

The table lists this clonotype with a few counts. The rearrangement joins TRBV10-3 to TRBJ1-6; 9 nucleotides align to TRBD1. The junction had 10 bases not matched to a gene; V was cut back by 9 bases and J by 10 bases. Per germline, CDR1 ENHRY and CDR2 SYGVKD. The CDR3 has 14 residues. CDR3 protein: CAISRDRDVSPLHF. The CDR3 DNA reads TGTGCCATAAGCCGGGACAGGGATGTCTCACCCCTCCACTTT.

This clonotype was seen only a few times. The V and J genes are TRBV6-2 or TRBV6-3 and TRBJ1-1; tentative D call: TRBD1 (6 bases). V was trimmed by 6 bases and J by 4 bases, leaving 15 bases between them. In germline, CDR1 is MNHEY, CDR2 SVGEGT. CDR3 length equals 14 residues. This CDR3 reads CASRADSATTEAFF. Here the CDR3 DNA reads TGTGCCAGCAGGGCGGACAGTGCGACCACTGAAGCTTTCTTT.

The chain joins TRBV20-1 to TRBJ2-7; D tentatively fits TRBD1 or TRBD2 (5 bases each). V shed 6 bases and J shed 6 bases, with 12 bases lying between them. CDR3 length: 11 residues. Germline CDR1 reads DFQATT; CDR2 reads SNEGSKA (reference sequence). CDR3 bases: TGCAGTGCCCACCCGGGGCGCGAGCAGTACTTC. It yields the protein CSAHPGREQYF.

The genes are TRBV6-5 and TRBJ1-4; 8 bases match TRBD1. J was trimmed by 8 bases and V by 3 bases; bases with no gene match: 8. The CDR3 is 15 amino acids. CDR1 is MNHEY and CDR2 is SVGAGI in the germline V gene. The CDR3 reads CASSYYRQGREKLFF. DNA of the CDR3: TGTGCCAGCAGTTATTACCGACAGGGGAGAGAAAAACTGTTTTTT.

V gene TRBV19 combines with J gene TRBJ1-3; D is unclear. The V and J ends lost 3 bases and 0 bases respectively, with 15 bases between them. There are 17 residues in the CDR3. Germline V CDR1 and CDR2: LNHDA, SQIVND (reference sequence). CDR3 amino acids: CASSIRGGLNSGNTIYF. The CDR3 bases are TGTGCCAGTAGTATTCGGGGAGGACTAAACTCTGGAAACACCATATATTTT.

The rearrangement links TRBV2 to TRBJ1-6; no definite D call. Trimming left V 1 base short and J 9 bases short, with 10 bases between. Germline V gene sequence: CDR1 SNHLY, CDR2 FYNNEI. The CDR3 sequence is 14 residues long. This chain's CDR3 is CASSEENGGSPLHF. Here the CDR3 DNA reads TGTGCCAGCAGTGAAGAGAACGGAGGTTCACCCCTCCACTTT.

The gene calls are TRBV20-1 and TRBJ1-1, with unresolved D. In germline, CDR1 is DFQATT, CDR2 SNEGSKA (reference sequence). The CDR3 length is 14 residues. Trimming removed 0 bases from V and 7 bases from J, with 15 bases in between. CDR3 DNA sequence: TGCAGTGCTAGAGACCCCCAAGAAATTAATGAAGCTTTCTTT. Translation gives CSARDPQEINEAFF.

The rearrangement links TRBV7-2 to TRBJ2-7; D ambiguous. CDR1 is SGHTA, CDR2 FQGNSA, per germline. V lost 1 base, J lost 5 bases, and 9 bases lay in between. The CDR3 runs 13 residues. CDR3 in DNA: TGTGCCAGCAGCTTAGTGGCCAGACACGAGCAGTACTTC. Translated: CASSLVARHEQYF.

The chain employs TRBV7-9 and TRBJ1-6, with TRBD1 as a possible D gene (5 bases). There are 15 residues in the CDR3. Trimming pared 3 bases from V and 7 bases from J, leaving 13 bases between. CDR1 and CDR2 from the germline V gene are SEHNR and FQNEAQ (reference sequence). CDR3 sequence reads: CASSLRGGENSPLHF. Here the CDR3 DNA reads TGTGCCAGCAGCTTGCGGGGGGGGGAAAATTCACCCCTCCACTTT. The variable domain in full, completed from reference TRBV7-9 and TRBJ1-6, reads DTGVSQNPRHKITKRGQNVTFRCDPISEHNRLYWYRQTLGQGPEFLTYFQNEAQLEKSRLLSDRFSAERPKGSFSTLEIQRTEQGDSAMYLCASSLRGGENSPLHFGNGTRLTVT.

This clonotype has a handful of counts. This chain links TRBV2 with TRBJ2-5, with 11 positions matching TRBD2. After removal of 8 bases from V and 4 bases from J, the junction contained 9 bases not matched to a gene. CDR1 and CDR2 from the germline V gene are SNHLY and FYNNEI. The CDR3 is made up of 15 amino acids. The CDR3 sequence is CASPLAGASGETQYF. The CDR3, as DNA: TGTGCCAGCCCACTAGCGGGGGCCTCAGGAGAGACCCAGTACTTC.

This chain joins TRBV6-2 or TRBV6-3 and TRBJ1-5; 9 nucleotides align to TRBD1. Trimming took 7 bases from V and 7 from J; bases not matched to a gene: 8. The V gene's germline CDR1 is MNHEY and CDR2 SVGEGT. The CDR3 length is 14 residues. The CDR3 region is CASTLGQGFQPQHF. The DNA of the CDR3 is TGTGCCAGCACCCTGGGACAGGGTTTCCAGCCCCAGCATTTT.

This chain connects TRBV20-1 to TRBJ2-5; 7 bases fit TRBD2. The germline V gene encodes CDR1 DFQATT and CDR2 SNEGSKA (reference sequence). The V and J ends lost 0 bases and 4 bases, in that order; junction bases with no gene match: 11. The CDR3 extends over 16 amino acids. This chain's CDR3 is CSAREKFNPGGETQYF. The CDR3 DNA is TGCAGTGCTAGAGAAAAGTTTAACCCGGGGGGAGAGACCCAGTACTTC.

This clonotype was seen a handful of times. In DNA form, the CDR3 reads TGTGCCACCAGCAGGGGATTAGGCAGGGACCGAAAGGTAGCCAAAAACATTCAGTACTTC. Protein sequence: CATSRGLGRDRKVAKNIQYF. J is TRBJ2-4 and V is TRBV15; D tentatively reads TRBD1 or TRBD2 (5 bases each). The ends were cut back, 3 bases at V and 0 bases at J, with 24 bases in the middle. The CDR3 is 20 amino acids. Germline loops: CDR1 LNHNV, CDR2 YYDKDF (reference sequence). Full variable domain (outside the CDR3, taken from reference TRBV15 and TRBJ2-4): DAMVIQNPRYQVTQFGKPVTLSCSQTLNHNVMYWYQQKSSQAPKLLFHYYDKDFNNEADTPDNFQSRRPNTSFCFLDIRSPGLGDTAMYLCATSRGLGRDRKVAKNIQYFGAGTRLSVL.

In this sample, this clonotype turned up a few times. V usage is TRBV7-6 and J usage is TRBJ2-7, with TRBD1 as a possible D gene (5 bases). Germline-derived CDR1 and CDR2 are SGHVS and FNYEAQ. Trimming took off 1 base at V and 6 bases at J, with 16 bases between the two ends. This CDR3 contains 15 residues. CDR3 DNA: TGTGCCAGCAGCTTAGTTTTAGGGGTGAATCGCGAGCAGTACTTC. Amino acid sequence: CASSLVLGVNREQYF.

The rearrangement uses TRBV19 and TRBJ2-5; the D gene could be TRBD1 or TRBD2 (5 bases each). The CDR3 has 13 residues. The V gene's germline CDR1 is LNHDA and CDR2 SQIVND (reference sequence). Trimming removed 7 bases at V and 1 base at J, with 10 bases between. The CDR3, as DNA: TGTGCCAGTAAGCCTGGGGGCCAAGAGACCCAGTACTTC. Protein sequence: CASKPGGQETQYF.

The sample holds a few counts of this clonotype. This chain connects TRBV10-1 to TRBJ1-1; D might be TRBD1 (5 bases). CDR1 is WNHNN, CDR2 SYGVQD, per germline (reference sequence). The ends were cut back, 6 bases at V and 3 bases at J, with 11 bases in the middle. The CDR3 sequence is 13 residues long. The CDR3 DNA sequence: TGCGCCAGCAGAGAGGCCAGGGACACTGAAGCTTTCTTT. This sequence encodes CASREARDTEAFF.

This clonotype was observed a few times. This rearrangement joins TRBV20-1 to TRBJ2-1, with 10 bases matching TRBD2. Trimming cost V 4 bases and J 10 bases; bases outside gene matches: 10. The CDR3 contains 14 residues. CDR1 is DFQATT, CDR2 SNEGSKA, per germline (reference sequence). CDR3 sequence (DNA): TGCAGTGCTAAGTGGACTAGCGGCTATTTGGAGCAGTTCTTC. This encodes CSAKWTSGYLEQFF.

This clonotype was seen more than once but under ten times. The rearrangement joins TRBV27 to TRBJ2-3, with 12 bases aligning to TRBD2. CDR1 and CDR2 (germline): MNHEY, SMNVEV (reference sequence). With V trimmed by 4 bases and J by 10 bases, 12 bases remained unmatched. CDR3 length equals 16 residues. CDR3 sequence: CASSSTSGGPPGSQYF. The CDR3 nucleotides read TGTGCCAGCAGTTCTACTAGCGGGGGGCCCCCGGGTTCGCAGTATTTT.

The chain uses TRBV27 and TRBJ1-1, with D uncertain. V was shortened by 4 bases and J by 5 bases, with 14 bases between the two germline ends. This CDR3 comprises 14 residues. Germline assignment: CDR1 MNHEY and CDR2 SMNVEV (reference sequence). CDR3 in amino acids: CASSSAGGVTEAFF. The CDR3 DNA reads as TGTGCCAGCAGTTCGGCGGGTGGGGTGACTGAAGCTTTCTTT.

In this sample, this clonotype turned up a few times. The chain employs TRBV7-2 and TRBJ1-2; D possibly corresponds to TRBD1 (5 bases). The CDR3 consists of 13 residues. Trimming removed 5 bases at V and 2 bases at J, with 9 bases between. The germline V gene encodes CDR1 SGHTA and CDR2 FQGNSA. The CDR3 loop reads CASSEQANYGYTF. The CDR3, as DNA: TGTGCCAGCAGCGAACAGGCAAACTATGGCTACACCTTC.

Only a few counts were recorded for this clonotype. The chain has TRBV6-2 or TRBV6-3 and TRBJ2-2; D tentatively fits TRBD1 or TRBD2 (7 bases each). This CDR3 comprises 15 residues. V gave up 6 bases and J gave up 6 bases, with 17 bases separating them. CDR1 is MNHEY, CDR2 SVGEGT, per germline. The DNA for the CDR3 is TGTGCCAGCAGACAAACCGGGGGGACAGCCGGGGAGCTGTTTTTT. As protein: CASRQTGGTAGELFF.